The text below deals with one TCR beta chain. This specimen comes from a study of shared clonotypes between healthy human individuals. Deep was the level used in running the assay. Assay used: immunoSEQ multiplex PCR; TCRdb lists only in-frame clones, some missing. The sample has about 2 million clones; about 95% are singletons. Between the trimmed V and J ends, which lost 1 base and 12 bases, there was a span of 10 bases. Germline CDR1 MNHNY, CDR2 SVGAGI (reference sequence). CDR3 length: 13 amino acids. Naive CD8 populations comprised CD45RO-negative cells positively selected for CCR7, excluding terminally differentiated effector memory CD45RA+ cells.

This TCR came from a man between 18 and 35 years old in good health. The sequenced material came from naive CD8+ T cells sorted from blood. The chain recombines TRBV6-6 with TRBJ1-6, with D perhaps TRBD1 (5 bases). The CDR3 region is CASSYYRSEPLHF. CDR3 nucleotide sequence: TGTGCCAGCAGTTACTACAGGAGTGAACCCCTCCACTTT.